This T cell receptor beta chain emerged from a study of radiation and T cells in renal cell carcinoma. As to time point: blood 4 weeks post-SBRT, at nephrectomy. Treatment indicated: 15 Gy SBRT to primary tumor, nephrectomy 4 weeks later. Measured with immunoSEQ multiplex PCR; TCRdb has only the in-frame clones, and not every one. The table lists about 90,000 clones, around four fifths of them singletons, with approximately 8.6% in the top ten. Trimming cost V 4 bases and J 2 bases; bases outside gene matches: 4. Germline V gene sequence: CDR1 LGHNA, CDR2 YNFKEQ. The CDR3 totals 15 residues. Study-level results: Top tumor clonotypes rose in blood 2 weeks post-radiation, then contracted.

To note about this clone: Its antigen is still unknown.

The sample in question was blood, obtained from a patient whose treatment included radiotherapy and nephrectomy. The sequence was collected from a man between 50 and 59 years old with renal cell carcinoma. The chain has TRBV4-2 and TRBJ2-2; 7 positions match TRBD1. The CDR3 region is CASSREGANTGELFF. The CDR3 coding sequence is TGTGCCAGCAGCCGTGAGGGGGCTAACACCGGGGAGCTGTTTTTT.